The rows below give T cell receptor beta chains drawn from one sample of a study of blood T cell repertoires in COVID-19. Only in-frame clones appear in the TCRdb table, and some are missing; sequencing was by immunoSEQ multiplex PCR. Of roughly 280,000 clones in the sample, approximately 91% are singletons; the top ten hold over 9%. Sequencing input: peripheral blood. These receptors originate from a woman aged 25-40 years with COVID-19, enrolled during active disease. The conserved cysteine and the conserved F or W are not part of the CDR3 here. Fields, in order: V gene, CDR3 length, J gene, CDR3 protein.

V: TRBV24-1
length: 13
J: TRBJ2-1
CDR3: ATSIAGDSYNEQF

V: TRBV6-5
length: 8
J: TRBJ1-2
CDR3: ASSPPRCT

V: TRBV4-3
length: 14
J: TRBJ2-1
CDR3: ASSQELGVNYNEQF

V: TRBV6-5
length: 13
J: TRBJ2-7
CDR3: ASSYSRGPSYEQY

V: TRBV6-5
length: 12
J: TRBJ1-6
CDR3: ASRPPGGGSPLH

V: TRBV4-2
length: 12
J: TRBJ1-2
CDR3: ASSQPDRDYGYT

V: TRBV7-2
length: 17
J: TRBJ2-4
CDR3: ASSLEVLPTLGAKNIQY

V: TRBV18
length: 11
J: TRBJ2-5
CDR3: ASLAGLSETQY

V: TRBV7-2
length: 12
J: TRBJ2-7
CDR3: ASSSPNGSYEQY

V: TRBV9
length: 13
J: TRBJ2-7
CDR3: ASSSWTSGMSEQY

V: TRBV7-2
length: 14
J: TRBJ1-3
CDR3: ASSLVAGVDRNTIY

V: TRBV28
length: 14
J: TRBJ1-6
CDR3: ASSAPAGKSNSPLH

V: TRBV19
length: 14
J: TRBJ2-4
CDR3: ASSIDWGQGKNIQY

V: TRBV15
length: 13
J: TRBJ2-7
CDR3: ATSRTPPGRHEQY

V: TRBV7-9
length: 13
J: TRBJ2-7
CDR3: ASSSPDRGGYEQY

V: TRBV3-1/TRBV3-2
length: 13
J: TRBJ2-7
CDR3: ASSHRDRVAHEQY

V: TRBV5-1
length: 13
J: TRBJ2-2
CDR3: ASSLGALTTGELF

V: TRBV2
length: 17
J: TRBJ2-1
CDR3: ASSESGLAVWSSYNEQF

V: TRBV28
length: 13
J: TRBJ2-7
CDR3: ASSTPLAGGNEQY

V: TRBV10-3
length: 11
J: TRBJ2-5
CDR3: AISEGLWETQY

V: TRBV5-6
length: 13
J: TRBJ2-1
CDR3: ASSLNGRAGDEQF

V: TRBV7-2
length: 13
J: TRBJ1-5
CDR3: ASSLATYSNQPQH

V: TRBV19
length: 10
J: TRBJ1-5
CDR3: ASSIPGEPQH

V: TRBV6-5
length: 13
J: TRBJ2-7
CDR3: ASSYSEGTGYEQY

V: TRBV4-1
length: 13
J: TRBJ1-6
CDR3: ASSQAGEGDSPLH

V: TRBV6-5
length: 13
J: TRBJ2-1
CDR3: ASKITGQGNNEQF

V: TRBV9
length: 12
J: TRBJ2-7
CDR3: ASSLDRGPYEQY

V: TRBV5-4
length: 11
J: TRBJ2-5
CDR3: ASSLELRETQY

V: TRBV20-1
length: 16
J: TRBJ2-1
CDR3: SASGRGDSQSSYNEQF